This is a list of T cell receptor beta chains from one sample in a study of T cell responses to AZD1222 COVID-19 vaccine. Repertoires were generated with immunoSEQ multiplex PCR, while TCRdb's copy carries only in-frame clones and drops some. The table shows some 190,000 clones, with around 90% occurring only once. The sequencing here drew on peripheral blood, taken 28 days after the second AZD1222 dose. These receptors were taken from an adult who received the AZD1222 COVID-19 vaccine. Each CDR3 is given without its conserved first and last residue. The order of the fields is J gene, CDR3 length, V gene, CDR3 protein.

j_gene: TRBJ1-1
len: 13
v_gene: TRBV5-1
CDR3aa: ASSLTGDLNTEAF

j_gene: TRBJ2-7
len: 16
v_gene: TRBV5-5
CDR3aa: ASSLDLIGTGRPYEQY

j_gene: TRBJ2-7
len: 12
v_gene: TRBV19
CDR3aa: ASSIPTASYEQY

j_gene: TRBJ2-7
len: 10
v_gene: TRBV3-1/TRBV3-2
CDR3aa: ASSQSGYEQY

j_gene: TRBJ1-2
len: 11
v_gene: TRBV3-1/TRBV3-2
CDR3aa: ASSQTTGWGYT

j_gene: TRBJ2-1
len: 10
v_gene: TRBV12-3/TRBV12-4
CDR3aa: ASSFENNEQF

j_gene: TRBJ2-7
len: 14
v_gene: TRBV18
CDR3aa: ASSPPSGGALNEQY

j_gene: TRBJ2-7
len: 11
v_gene: TRBV3-1/TRBV3-2
CDR3aa: ASSQGTPYEQY

j_gene: TRBJ2-4
len: 13
v_gene: TRBV28
CDR3aa: ASSLRAGTKNIQY

j_gene: TRBJ1-6
len: 14
v_gene: TRBV27
CDR3aa: ASSFRSASSYSPLH

j_gene: TRBJ2-3
len: 13
v_gene: TRBV6-5
CDR3aa: ASRLGGLNTDTQY

j_gene: TRBJ1-1
len: 14
v_gene: TRBV6-2/TRBV6-3
CDR3aa: ASSPTDRQTFTEAF

j_gene: TRBJ2-1
len: 13
v_gene: TRBV7-3
CDR3aa: ASSLDRSSYNEQF

j_gene: TRBJ1-4
len: 12
v_gene: TRBV5-1
CDR3aa: ASSFGQYNEKLF

j_gene: TRBJ2-1
len: 13
v_gene: TRBV5-1
CDR3aa: ASSLDQGGYNEQF

j_gene: TRBJ1-4
len: 13
v_gene: TRBV7-8
CDR3aa: ASENMGTLNEKLF

j_gene: TRBJ1-5
len: 11
v_gene: TRBV7-2
CDR3aa: ASSPINYQPQH

j_gene: TRBJ2-1
len: 11
v_gene: TRBV3-1/TRBV3-2
CDR3aa: ASSQATVQKQF

j_gene: TRBJ2-5
len: 18
v_gene: TRBV21-1
CDR3aa: ASSKVERRMTSGDQETQY

j_gene: TRBJ1-2
len: 15
v_gene: TRBV4-1
CDR3aa: ASSSLGLAPRRYGYT

j_gene: TRBJ1-2
len: 13
v_gene: TRBV6-5
CDR3aa: ASSYSPPSGGGYT

j_gene: TRBJ2-7
len: 9
v_gene: TRBV19
CDR3aa: ASGASYEQY

j_gene: TRBJ1-5
len: 12
v_gene: TRBV19
CDR3aa: ASSRDISNQPQH

j_gene: TRBJ1-2
len: 14
v_gene: TRBV5-8
CDR3aa: ASSLVVTGGGYGYT

j_gene: TRBJ2-7
len: 13
v_gene: TRBV5-1
CDR3aa: ASSLGLRGSYEQY

j_gene: TRBJ2-7
len: 11
v_gene: TRBV2
CDR3aa: ASRPDRTHEQY

j_gene: TRBJ2-7
len: 11
v_gene: TRBV5-4
CDR3aa: ASSLRQGYEQY

j_gene: TRBJ1-5
len: 13
v_gene: TRBV30
CDR3aa: AGHSGTGDNQPQH

j_gene: TRBJ2-1
len: 12
v_gene: TRBV3-1/TRBV3-2
CDR3aa: ASSMTSGSNEQF

j_gene: TRBJ2-2
len: 13
v_gene: TRBV7-9
CDR3aa: ASSLDSVPAGELF

j_gene: TRBJ2-5
len: 11
v_gene: TRBV10-1
CDR3aa: ASSDWGQETQY

j_gene: TRBJ1-3
len: 12
v_gene: TRBV27
CDR3aa: ASRRTGSGNTIY

j_gene: TRBJ1-5
len: 13
v_gene: TRBV19
CDR3aa: ASNRVGRANQPQH

j_gene: TRBJ1-1
len: 14
v_gene: TRBV6-6
CDR3aa: ASSPAGGRMNTEAF

j_gene: TRBJ2-3
len: 15
v_gene: TRBV5-4
CDR3aa: ASSLSGLAQTTDTQY

j_gene: TRBJ2-7
len: 11
v_gene: TRBV27
CDR3aa: ASSFSGAYEQY

j_gene: TRBJ2-3
len: 13
v_gene: TRBV6-5
CDR3aa: ASSYAGGPQDTQY

j_gene: TRBJ1-1
len: 13
v_gene: TRBV5-4
CDR3aa: ASSQSGGRSTEAF

j_gene: TRBJ2-7
len: 13
v_gene: TRBV5-4
CDR3aa: ASSFGFQSSYEQY

j_gene: TRBJ2-5
len: 14
v_gene: TRBV5-4
CDR3aa: ASSSQLAGAQETQY

j_gene: TRBJ2-1
len: 15
v_gene: TRBV24-1
CDR3aa: ATSDTGTSARNNEQF

j_gene: TRBJ1-2
len: 9
v_gene: TRBV10-3
CDR3aa: AAETNYGYT

j_gene: TRBJ1-4
len: 10
v_gene: TRBV28
CDR3aa: ASSGTVYKLF

j_gene: TRBJ1-6
len: 14
v_gene: TRBV5-5
CDR3aa: ASSLVPTGKNSPLH

j_gene: TRBJ1-2
len: 17
v_gene: TRBV18
CDR3aa: ASSPRGTGGEEATYGYT

j_gene: TRBJ2-2
len: 9
v_gene: TRBV20-1
CDR3aa: SARVTGELF

j_gene: TRBJ2-7
len: 13
v_gene: TRBV5-1
CDR3aa: ASSLEGQGPYEQY

j_gene: TRBJ2-3
len: 12
v_gene: TRBV5-1
CDR3aa: ASRVTGDSDTQY

j_gene: TRBJ1-3
len: 11
v_gene: TRBV5-5
CDR3aa: ASSLEDGNTIY

j_gene: TRBJ2-2
len: 14
v_gene: TRBV9
CDR3aa: ASSVDLAGGGGELF

j_gene: TRBJ1-1
len: 13
v_gene: TRBV5-6
CDR3aa: ASSSRDLRGTEAF

j_gene: TRBJ1-5
len: 12
v_gene: TRBV3-1/TRBV3-2
CDR3aa: ASSPARGNQPQH

j_gene: TRBJ1-2
len: 14
v_gene: TRBV6-1
CDR3aa: ASSEVGTGRRYGYT

j_gene: TRBJ1-1
len: 13
v_gene: TRBV30
CDR3aa: AWSVQRLQNTEAF

j_gene: TRBJ1-2
len: 12
v_gene: TRBV30
CDR3aa: AWSVPMGNYGYT

j_gene: TRBJ2-1
len: 14
v_gene: TRBV7-2
CDR3aa: ASSLVRDILYNEQF

j_gene: TRBJ1-2
len: 11
v_gene: TRBV27
CDR3aa: ASSLSGGNGYT